The rows below give T cell receptor beta chains drawn from one sample of a study of beta chain features in type 1 diabetes. Assay: immunoSEQ multiplex PCR; the TCRdb copy retains only in-frame clones and omits some. In the table there are 310,000 or so clones, about 15% of which are singletons. Sequencing used naive CD4+ T cells from blood. These receptors were obtained from a man aged 18-30 years with type 1 diabetes. CDR3s include the opening cysteine and the closing phenylalanine or tryptophan. Fields, in order: V gene, J gene, clone size, D gene, CDR3 DNA, CDR3 protein. D genes are given only for firm matches. Rows give clone size only sometimes, using once, few, many, or a class for an expanded clone.

TRBV7-9,TRBJ2-3,-,TRBD1,TGTGCCAGCAGTGACAGGGGCACAGATACGCAGTATTTT,CASSDRGTDTQYF
TRBV2,TRBJ2-5,-,TRBD2,TGTGCCAGCAGACGGACTAGCGGCCCCCAAGAGACCCAGTACTTC,CASRRTSGPQETQYF
TRBV6-1,TRBJ2-1,few,-,TGTGCCAGCAGCCGGACAGTCCTCTCCTACAATGAGCAGTTCTTC,CASSRTVLSYNEQFF
TRBV14,TRBJ2-1,-,TRBD1,TGTGCCAGCAGCCAAGAACAGCGGTTGCTGGGCGGGACAGGGGGCAGTAAAAAGCCGTTCTTC,CASSQEQRLLGGTGGSKKPFF
TRBV18,TRBJ2-3,-,-,TGTGCCAGCTCACCAATCGCCAGGGGGGCGACAGATACGCAGTATTTT,CASSPIARGATDTQYF
TRBV12-5,TRBJ2-3,few,TRBD2,TGTGCTAGTGGTCAAGGGCGGGAGGAGTATTTT,CASGQGREEYF
TRBV5-1,TRBJ2-1,-,-,TGCGCCAGCAGCTTCCTACCTGACTACAATGAGCAGTTCTTC,CASSFLPDYNEQFF
TRBV28,TRBJ2-7,few,TRBD1,TGTGCCAGCAGTCCATGGACAGGGTTCTCCTACGAGCAGTACTTC,CASSPWTGFSYEQYF
TRBV15,TRBJ1-5,-,TRBD1,TGTGCCACCAGCAGAGACAGGGGGGATCAGCCCCAGCATTTT,CATSRDRGDQPQHF
TRBV11-2,TRBJ2-7,few,-,TGTGCCAGCAGCTTAGGGGGGGAATACGAGCAGTACTTC,CASSLGGEYEQYF
TRBV7-2,TRBJ2-7,-,-,TGTGCCAGCAGCCGGGACACAAACCGGGACGAGCAGTACTTC,CASSRDTNRDEQYF
TRBV7-8,TRBJ2-1,-,-,TGTGCCAGCAGCTTAGACGAGAGACACCGGTACAATGAGCAGTTCTTC,CASSLDERHRYNEQFF
TRBV27,TRBJ2-7,-,TRBD2,TGTGCCAGCGGGACTCCGAGACTAGCTCCCTACGAGCAGTACTTC,CASGTPRLAPYEQYF
TRBV9,TRBJ2-3,-,-,TGTGCCAGCAGCGTAGAGCCTCGGGGTACAGATACGCAGTATTTT,CASSVEPRGTDTQYF
TRBV7-9,TRBJ2-7,few,-,TGTGCCAGCAGCCCCCTTGGACAGGGGCGGACTAGCGGACTCTACGAGCAGTACTTC,CASSPLGQGRTSGLYEQYF
TRBV30,TRBJ1-5,-,TRBD1,TGTGCCTGGAGCCGACAGGGGGGCAATCAGCCCCAGCATTTT,CAWSRQGGNQPQHF
TRBV18,TRBJ2-7,few,TRBD1,TGTGCCAGCTCGGGTCAGGGGGCTGGCGAGCAGTACTTC,CASSGQGAGEQYF
TRBV25-1,TRBJ2-5,-,-,TGTGCCAGCAATAACCCCGGTTCTGAGACCCAGTACTTC,CASNNPGSETQYF
TRBV9,TRBJ2-1,-,TRBD2,TGTGCCAGCAGCGTAGGAAGACCGGGACTAGCGGCCTACAATGAGCAGTTCTTC,CASSVGRPGLAAYNEQFF
TRBV28,TRBJ2-2,-,-,TGTGCCAGCACACAGGGTTTCGCCGGGGAGCTGTTTTTT,CASTQGFAGELFF
TRBV7-9,TRBJ1-1,many,-,TGTGCCAGCAGCTTAGCGGGACACCGTAACACTGAAGCTTTCTTT,CASSLAGHRNTEAFF
TRBV28,TRBJ2-7,-,-,TGTGCCAGCAGCATACCCCCCTCCCCCACTCCCCACTTC,CASSIPPSPTPHF
TRBV7-9,TRBJ2-2,-,TRBD1,TGTGCCAGCAGCTTAGACCACAGGGGGCGAGTCACCGGGGAGCTGTTTTTT,CASSLDHRGRVTGELFF
TRBV7-9,TRBJ2-4,few,TRBD2,TGTGCCAGCGGGATACTAGCGGGAGTGAACATTCAGTACTTC,CASGILAGVNIQYF
TRBV9,TRBJ1-5,-,-,TGTGCCAGCAGCGTAGCCGGAGGTAATCAGCCCCAGCATTTT,CASSVAGGNQPQHF
TRBV29-1,TRBJ1-2,-,-,TGCAGCGTTCTCCACAGGGATTATGGCTACACCTTC,CSVLHRDYGYTF
TRBV4-3,TRBJ1-6,few,TRBD1,TGCGCCAGCAGCCAGAAACAGGGGAGTAATTCACCCCTCCACTTT,CASSQKQGSNSPLHF
TRBV30,TRBJ2-4,few,TRBD2,TGTGCCTGGAGTGGGGTAGCGGGAGGGTTAGCCAAAAACATTCAGTACTTC,CAWSGVAGGLAKNIQYF
TRBV7-9,TRBJ2-1,-,-,TGTGCCAGCAGCGGCCTAGGTCACAATGAGCAGTTCTTC,CASSGLGHNEQFF
TRBV29-1,TRBJ2-7,few,TRBD2,TGCAGCGTTGGGACTAGCGGGATCTACGAGCAGTACTTC,CSVGTSGIYEQYF
TRBV18,TRBJ2-6,few,TRBD2,TGTGCCAGCTCACCAGTACACCAGCGGGGGGCCTTGTTCTCTGGGGCCAACGTCCTGACTTTC,CASSPVHQRGALFSGANVLTF
TRBV18,TRBJ1-4,-,-,TGTGCCAGCTCACCTCGGGAGAGGGAAAAACTGTTTTTT,CASSPREREKLFF
TRBV4-2,TRBJ1-1,few,-,TGTGCCAGCAGCCAAGATCGGTCGACTGAAGCTTTCTTT,CASSQDRSTEAFF
TRBV2,TRBJ1-1,-,-,TGTGCCAGCAGTCTCCAGCCCACAGGCCCCACTGAAGCTTTCTTT,CASSLQPTGPTEAFF
TRBV7-8,TRBJ2-1,-,TRBD2,TGTGCCAGCAGCTTAGCGGAGGGACTAGCGGGAGGTTATGAGCAGTTCTTC,CASSLAEGLAGGYEQFF
TRBV19,TRBJ2-7,few,TRBD1,TGTGCCAGTAGTCGAATAGATCGGGACAGGGTCCACTTC,CASSRIDRDRVHF
TRBV2,TRBJ2-3,few,-,TGTGCCAGCAGTGAAGTCAACTTCTCCCCAGATACGCAGTATTTT,CASSEVNFSPDTQYF
TRBV23-1,TRBJ1-4,-,TRBD1,TGCGCCAGCACCGCGGGACAGGGGTTAGAAACTAATGAAAAACTGTTTTTT,CASTAGQGLETNEKLFF
TRBV14,TRBJ2-7,few,-,TGTGCCAGCAGCTTCCGTTGGGGGGAGTCGTCTGAAGTGCAGTACTTC,CASSFRWGESSEVQYF
TRBV27,TRBJ2-2,once,-,TGTGCCAGCAGTTTGGAGACTAGGGGCGGCGGGGAGCTGTTTTTT,CASSLETRGGGELFF
TRBV11-2,TRBJ2-3,-,-,TGTGCCAGCAGCTTAGTCCCGGGGACAGATACGCAGTATTTT,CASSLVPGTDTQYF
TRBV30,TRBJ1-2,-,TRBD1,TGTGCTGCCCGCAAACAGGGGGATGATTTTGGCTACACCTTC,CAARKQGDDFGYTF
TRBV5-6,TRBJ2-3,-,TRBD1,TGTGCCAGCAGCCCAGACAGGGGTACGGCAGATACGCAGTATTTT,CASSPDRGTADTQYF
TRBV28,TRBJ2-1,-,-,TGTGCCAGCAGCCCCTGGGAGGACTACAATGAGCAGTTCTTC,CASSPWEDYNEQFF
TRBV30,TRBJ1-2,-,-,TGTGCCTGGAGTCAACAGGGACCTAACTATGGCTACACCTTC,CAWSQQGPNYGYTF
TRBV10-3,TRBJ1-1,-,-,TGTGCCATCAGGGGCCCGAACACTGAAGCTTTCTTT,CAIRGPNTEAFF
TRBV10-1,TRBJ2-5,-,TRBD1,TGCGCCAGCAGTGAATCAGGGGGTCAAGAGACCCAGTACTTC,CASSESGGQETQYF
TRBV11-2,TRBJ2-4,few,-,TGTGCCAGCAGCTTTTCGCGGGTCGCAAACATTCAGTACTTC,CASSFSRVANIQYF
TRBV7-2,TRBJ1-5,-,-,TGTGCCAGCAGCTTAGGGGCAGACAATCAGCCCCAGCATTTT,CASSLGADNQPQHF
TRBV5-4,TRBJ2-5,-,-,TGTGCCAGCAGCCCCCCGGGGGAGAGGCCGGAGACCCAGTACTTC,CASSPPGERPETQYF
TRBV9,TRBJ2-3,-,-,TGTGCCAGCAGCGACCCCCCTGCGACAGATACGCAGTATTTT,CASSDPPATDTQYF
TRBV6-1,TRBJ2-7,few,-,TGTGCCAGCAGTGCAGTCTCCGAGCAGTACTTC,CASSAVSEQYF
TRBV7-2,TRBJ2-7,few,TRBD2,TGTGCCAGCAGCTTAGTAGCGGGGTCCTACGAGCAGTACTTC,CASSLVAGSYEQYF